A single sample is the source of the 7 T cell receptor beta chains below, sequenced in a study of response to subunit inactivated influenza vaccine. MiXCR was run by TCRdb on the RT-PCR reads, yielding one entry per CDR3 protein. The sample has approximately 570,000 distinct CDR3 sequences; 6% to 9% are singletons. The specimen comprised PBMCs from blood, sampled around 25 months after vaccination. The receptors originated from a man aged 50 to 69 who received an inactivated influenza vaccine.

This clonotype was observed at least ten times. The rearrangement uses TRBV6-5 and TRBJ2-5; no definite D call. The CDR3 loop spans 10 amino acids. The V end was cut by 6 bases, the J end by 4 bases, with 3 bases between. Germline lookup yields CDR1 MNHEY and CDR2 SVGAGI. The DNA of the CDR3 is TGTGCCAGCAGAGGAGAGACCCAGTACTTC. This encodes CASRGETQYF.

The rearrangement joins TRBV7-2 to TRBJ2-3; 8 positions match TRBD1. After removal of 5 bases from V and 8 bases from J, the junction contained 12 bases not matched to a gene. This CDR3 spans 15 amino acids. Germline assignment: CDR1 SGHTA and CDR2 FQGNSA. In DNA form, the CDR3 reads TGTGCCAGCAGCCCGCAGGGGGCTCTAACGCGTACGCAGTATTTT. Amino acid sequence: CASSPQGALTRTQYF.

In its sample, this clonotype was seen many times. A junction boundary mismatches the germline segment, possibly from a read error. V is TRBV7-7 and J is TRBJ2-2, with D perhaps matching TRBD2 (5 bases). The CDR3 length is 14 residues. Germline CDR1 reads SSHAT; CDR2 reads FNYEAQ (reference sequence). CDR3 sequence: CASSLAVATGELFF. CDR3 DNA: TGTGCTAGCAGCCTAGCCGTAGCCACCGGGGAGCTGTTTTTT.

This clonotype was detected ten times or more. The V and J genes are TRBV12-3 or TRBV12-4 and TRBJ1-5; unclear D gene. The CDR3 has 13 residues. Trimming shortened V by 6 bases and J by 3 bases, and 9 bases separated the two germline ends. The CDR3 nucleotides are TGTGCCAGCAGGCGGAGTACCAATCAGCCCCAGCATTTT. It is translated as CASRRSTNQPQHF.

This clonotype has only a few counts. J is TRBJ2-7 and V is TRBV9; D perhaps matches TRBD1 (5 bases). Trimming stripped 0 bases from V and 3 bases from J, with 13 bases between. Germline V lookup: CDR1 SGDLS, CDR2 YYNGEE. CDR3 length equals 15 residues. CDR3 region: CASSVGTGANYEQYF. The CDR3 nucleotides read TGTGCCAGCAGCGTAGGAACAGGCGCCAACTACGAGCAGTACTTC.

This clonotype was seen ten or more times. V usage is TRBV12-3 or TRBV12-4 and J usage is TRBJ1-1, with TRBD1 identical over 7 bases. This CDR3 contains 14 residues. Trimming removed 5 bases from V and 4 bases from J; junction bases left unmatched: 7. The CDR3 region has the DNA TGTGCCAGCAGTGTTACAGGGGCGTCCACTGAAGCTTTCTTT. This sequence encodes CASSVTGASTEAFF.

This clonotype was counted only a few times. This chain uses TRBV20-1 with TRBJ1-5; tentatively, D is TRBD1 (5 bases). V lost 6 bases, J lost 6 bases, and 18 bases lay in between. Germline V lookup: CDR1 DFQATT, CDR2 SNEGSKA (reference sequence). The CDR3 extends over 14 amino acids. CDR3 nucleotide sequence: TGCAGTGCCCAAAATGCAAGGGGCGCTCAGCCCCAGCATTTT. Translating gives CSAQNARGAQPQHF.